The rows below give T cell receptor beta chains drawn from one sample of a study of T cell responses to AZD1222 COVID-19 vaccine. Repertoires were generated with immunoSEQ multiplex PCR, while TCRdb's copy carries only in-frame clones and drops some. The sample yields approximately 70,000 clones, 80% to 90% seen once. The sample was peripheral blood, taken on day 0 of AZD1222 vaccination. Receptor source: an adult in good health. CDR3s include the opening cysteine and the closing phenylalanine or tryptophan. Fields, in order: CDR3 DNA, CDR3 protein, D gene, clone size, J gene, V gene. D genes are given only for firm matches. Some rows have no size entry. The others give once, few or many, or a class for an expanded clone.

DNA: TGTGCCAGCGACTTACAGGGGGCGCACACTGAAGCTTTCTTT
CDR3: CASDLQGAHTEAFF
D: .
size: .
J: TRBJ1-1
V: TRBV21-1

DNA: TGTGCCACCCGGACAGGAGGAGACACTGAAGCTTTCTTT
CDR3: CATRTGGDTEAFF
D: TRBD1
size: .
J: TRBJ1-1
V: TRBV2

DNA: TGTGCCACCAGGGGGTTTGGACAGCCTGAAGCTTTCTTT
CDR3: CATRGFGQPEAFF
D: TRBD1
size: .
J: TRBJ1-1
V: TRBV2

DNA: TGTGCCAGCAGTTACTCGGTCGTAAAGAACACTGAAGCTTTCTTT
CDR3: CASSYSVVKNTEAFF
D: .
size: .
J: TRBJ1-1
V: TRBV6-5

DNA: TGTGCCAGCAGGTCGACCGCTACCTATAATTCACCCCTCCACTTT
CDR3: CASRSTATYNSPLHF
D: .
size: .
J: TRBJ1-6
V: TRBV28

DNA: TGTGCCAGCAGCTCCGTCGGGAATAATGAAAAACTGTTTTTT
CDR3: CASSSVGNNEKLFF
D: .
size: once
J: TRBJ1-4
V: TRBV6-5

DNA: TGTGCCAGCAGCTTCAAGGGAGTCTTCTATGGCTACACCTTC
CDR3: CASSFKGVFYGYTF
D: .
size: .
J: TRBJ1-2
V: TRBV5-6

DNA: TGTGCCAGCAGCTTGCCCGGGTTCTATGGCTACACCTTC
CDR3: CASSLPGFYGYTF
D: .
size: .
J: TRBJ1-2
V: TRBV5-5

DNA: TGTGCCAGCTCACCTTTTCAGGGTGAAAATGAAAAACTGTTTTTT
CDR3: CASSPFQGENEKLFF
D: .
size: .
J: TRBJ1-4
V: TRBV18

DNA: TGTGCCAGCAGTCCCTGGACAGGCCTGAATGAAAAACTGTTTTTT
CDR3: CASSPWTGLNEKLFF
D: TRBD1
size: .
J: TRBJ1-4
V: TRBV27

DNA: TGTGCCAGCAGCTTAATGGGGACGGAGTTTTCACCCCTCCACTTT
CDR3: CASSLMGTEFSPLHF
D: .
size: .
J: TRBJ1-6
V: TRBV7-2

DNA: TGTGCCTGGAGTGTTGATGACAGGGGAAATTCACCCCTCCACTTT
CDR3: CAWSVDDRGNSPLHF
D: TRBD1
size: .
J: TRBJ1-6
V: TRBV30

DNA: TGTGCCAGCAGTTTACCCACAACGAAGGAGACCCAGTACTTC
CDR3: CASSLPTTKETQYF
D: .
size: .
J: TRBJ2-5
V: TRBV27

DNA: TGTGCCACCAGCAGAGACCAGAACACCGGGGAGCTGTTTTTT
CDR3: CATSRDQNTGELFF
D: .
size: .
J: TRBJ2-2
V: TRBV15

DNA: TGTGCCAGCAGCTCTTCTGGGACTCCGTCCTACGAGCAGTACTTC
CDR3: CASSSSGTPSYEQYF
D: .
size: .
J: TRBJ2-7
V: TRBV7-9

DNA: TGTGCCAGCAGCCTAAGGGGGGGCCTAGGGGCCAACGTCCTGACTTTC
CDR3: CASSLRGGLGANVLTF
D: .
size: once
J: TRBJ2-6
V: TRBV14

DNA: TGTGCCATCAGGGACAGTGGCTACGAGCAGTACTTC
CDR3: CAIRDSGYEQYF
D: .
size: few
J: TRBJ2-7
V: TRBV10-3

DNA: TGTGCCAGCAGCAGACCAGGGTCTGGGGCCAACGTCCTGACTTTC
CDR3: CASSRPGSGANVLTF
D: .
size: .
J: TRBJ2-6
V: TRBV13

DNA: TGTGCCAGCAGGGGACGACCCATGAACACTGAAGCTTTCTTT
CDR3: CASRGRPMNTEAFF
D: .
size: .
J: TRBJ1-1
V: TRBV6-6

DNA: TGTGCCAGCAGCGCCCTCCACTCTAGCGGGGGCCTACAAGAGACCCAGTACTTC
CDR3: CASSALHSSGGLQETQYF
D: TRBD2
size: .
J: TRBJ2-5
V: TRBV9

DNA: TGTGCCAGCAGCAAAGGGGCAAGGTACAATGAGCAGTTCTTC
CDR3: CASSKGARYNEQFF
D: .
size: .
J: TRBJ2-1
V: TRBV21-1

DNA: TGCAGCGTTGCAGGGGGCACTGGCTACACCTTC
CDR3: CSVAGGTGYTF
D: TRBD1
size: .
J: TRBJ1-2
V: TRBV29-1

DNA: TGTGCCAGCCCCGAGGGGGCTTTTTCCCCCTACGAGCAGTACTTC
CDR3: CASPEGAFSPYEQYF
D: TRBD1
size: .
J: TRBJ2-7
V: TRBV27

DNA: TGTGCCTGGAGTTTTGTGGGAGTGGGAGAGACCCAGTACTTC
CDR3: CAWSFVGVGETQYF
D: .
size: .
J: TRBJ2-5
V: TRBV30

DNA: TGTGCCAGCAGCAGGGCCCTGAATGAAAAACTGTTTTTT
CDR3: CASSRALNEKLFF
D: .
size: .
J: TRBJ1-4
V: TRBV14

DNA: TGCGCCAGCAGGGGTCCGGGTGGCGAAAAACTGTTTTTT
CDR3: CASRGPGGEKLFF
D: .
size: .
J: TRBJ1-4
V: TRBV4-3

DNA: TGTGCCTGTAGACAGGGGCCCGGGGAGCTGTTTTTT
CDR3: CACRQGPGELFF
D: TRBD1
size: .
J: TRBJ2-2
V: TRBV30

DNA: TGTGCCAGCAGAGATTCAGGGGGTAATGAAAAACTGTTTTTT
CDR3: CASRDSGGNEKLFF
D: TRBD1
size: .
J: TRBJ1-4
V: TRBV7-9

DNA: TGTGCCAGCAGCTTTGCAGCCCTTGAAGCTTTCTTT
CDR3: CASSFAALEAFF
D: .
size: once
J: TRBJ1-1
V: TRBV7-9

DNA: TGTGCCAGCAGTGATCAGGACGGCGCTTCATTCCTCCACTTT
CDR3: CASSDQDGASFLHF
D: .
size: .
J: TRBJ1-6
V: TRBV25-1

DNA: TGTGCCAGCAGTTACTCGTTCGTAAGGAACGAGCAGTACTTC
CDR3: CASSYSFVRNEQYF
D: .
size: .
J: TRBJ2-7
V: TRBV6-5

DNA: TGTGCCAGCAGCTCACCTAGCGGGCGACAAACAGATACGCAGTATTTT
CDR3: CASSSPSGRQTDTQYF
D: TRBD2
size: .
J: TRBJ2-3
V: TRBV7-2

DNA: TGTGCTAGTGGTTTCCCTACCACAGGGGGCATCTATGGCTACACCTTC
CDR3: CASGFPTTGGIYGYTF
D: TRBD1
size: .
J: TRBJ1-2
V: TRBV12-5

DNA: TGTGCCAGCAGTCGACGGGAGGACACTGAAGCTTTCTTT
CDR3: CASSRREDTEAFF
D: .
size: once
J: TRBJ1-1
V: TRBV2

DNA: TGTGCCATCAGTGAGGGACAGGGGGTCGGTGGCTACACCTTC
CDR3: CAISEGQGVGGYTF
D: TRBD1
size: .
J: TRBJ1-2
V: TRBV10-3

DNA: TGTGCCTGGACGATCGCGAATCCCAATGTTGGCTACACCTTC
CDR3: CAWTIANPNVGYTF
D: .
size: .
J: TRBJ1-2
V: TRBV30

DNA: TGTGCCAGCAGCTTAGTAGCAATTCGCAATCAGCCCCAGCATTTT
CDR3: CASSLVAIRNQPQHF
D: .
size: .
J: TRBJ1-5
V: TRBV7-8

DNA: TGTGCCTGGAGTTTTTCAGGCCACACTGAAGCTTTCTTT
CDR3: CAWSFSGHTEAFF
D: .
size: .
J: TRBJ1-1
V: TRBV30

DNA: TGTGCCAGCACCTCGTCCCTTAGCTCTGGAAACACCATATATTTT
CDR3: CASTSSLSSGNTIYF
D: .
size: .
J: TRBJ1-3
V: TRBV7-9

DNA: TGCGCCAGCAGCTGGGGGGCGGACGGGTTCTGGGGTGAAGCTTTCTTT
CDR3: CASSWGADGFWGEAFF
D: .
size: .
J: TRBJ1-1
V: TRBV5-1

DNA: TGTGCCAGCAGGAGACAGGGGGCGGTCAATGAGCAGTTCTTC
CDR3: CASRRQGAVNEQFF
D: TRBD1
size: .
J: TRBJ2-1
V: TRBV11-3

DNA: TGTGCCTGGGCCCCTGAGGATACGCAGTATTTT
CDR3: CAWAPEDTQYF
D: .
size: .
J: TRBJ2-3
V: TRBV30

DNA: TGTGCCAGCAGCTTTGGAGCCCAAGAGACCCAGTACTTC
CDR3: CASSFGAQETQYF
D: .
size: .
J: TRBJ2-5
V: TRBV11-2

DNA: TGTGCCAGCAGCCCAGCAGGGTCGAGTTCACCCCTCCACTTT
CDR3: CASSPAGSSSPLHF
D: .
size: many
J: TRBJ1-6
V: TRBV11-2

DNA: TGTGCCAGCAGCCGCAGGGGGGGAGGCTATGGCTACACCTTC
CDR3: CASSRRGGGYGYTF
D: TRBD1
size: .
J: TRBJ1-2
V: TRBV6-5

DNA: TGTGCCAGCAGCTTGGGCGGGCGGGAGACCCAGTACTTC
CDR3: CASSLGGRETQYF
D: .
size: .
J: TRBJ2-5
V: TRBV7-9

DNA: TGTGCCACCCCCGACAGGGGTGATCAGCCCCAGCATTTT
CDR3: CATPDRGDQPQHF
D: TRBD1
size: .
J: TRBJ1-5
V: TRBV27

DNA: TGTGCCAGCAGTTCCTCCTCGGACAGGGTTTTCGGGAATGAGCAGTTCTTC
CDR3: CASSSSSDRVFGNEQFF
D: TRBD1
size: .
J: TRBJ2-1
V: TRBV6-2/TRBV6-3

DNA: TGTGCCAGCAGCCACGCAGAGAATGAGCAGTTCTTC
CDR3: CASSHAENEQFF
D: .
size: .
J: TRBJ2-1
V: TRBV3-1/TRBV3-2

DNA: TGTGCCAGCAGTGACTCCCCGTATCAGCCCCAGCATTTT
CDR3: CASSDSPYQPQHF
D: .
size: .
J: TRBJ1-5
V: TRBV6-4

DNA: TGTGCCAGCAGCTCACCGGGACTAGCGGGGACCTACAATGAGCAGTTCTTC
CDR3: CASSSPGLAGTYNEQFF
D: TRBD2
size: .
J: TRBJ2-1
V: TRBV11-2

DNA: TGTGCCAGTTCGGTGCTGTTTGGAAACACCATATATTTT
CDR3: CASSVLFGNTIYF
D: .
size: .
J: TRBJ1-3
V: TRBV7-2

DNA: TGTGCCAGCAAGGGGAGGGGACTAGCGGCCGGGGAGCTGTTTTTT
CDR3: CASKGRGLAAGELFF
D: TRBD2
size: .
J: TRBJ2-2
V: TRBV19

DNA: TGTGCCATCAGTGAGAACCGGGTGAACACTGAAGCTTTCTTT
CDR3: CAISENRVNTEAFF
D: .
size: .
J: TRBJ1-1
V: TRBV10-3

DNA: TGCGCCAGCAGCTTGGACGGCCGCTCTGGAAACACCATATATTTT
CDR3: CASSLDGRSGNTIYF
D: .
size: .
J: TRBJ1-3
V: TRBV5-1